This TCR beta chain derives from a study of early T cells in non-severe SARS-CoV-2 infection. Study-level information: Alpha and beta chains were unpaired, from unsorted whole-blood bulk RNA.

Study results and caveats: There was a bias toward anti-spike CD8 responses in VDJdb matching, which missed private and CD4 specificities.

cDNA molecules, individually, were tagged with unique molecular identifiers. TCRdb called the 5' RACE reads again in MiXCR, with one record for every CDR3 protein. There are tens of thousands of distinct CDR3 sequences in the sample; 16% occur only once, and approximately 5.1% lies in the top ten. The V gene end was trimmed by 0 bases and the J gene end by 3 bases; junction bases not matched to a gene: 6. This CDR3 comprises 16 residues. The V gene's germline CDR1 is SGHRS and CDR2 YFSETQ. Regarding this clonotype: The antigen remains undetermined.

V is TRBV5-1 and J is TRBJ2-5; TRBD2 aligns across 9 bases. Source: whole blood, taken at baseline. The clonotype originates from an adult who was a healthcare worker with PCR-confirmed SARS-CoV-2 infection or an uninfected control (not recorded which). This chain's CDR3 is CASSLVVTSGEETQYF. The DNA of the CDR3 is TGCGCCAGCAGCTTGGTTGTGACTAGCGGCGAAGAGACCCAGTACTTC.